This T cell receptor beta chain was identified in a study of cytomegalovirus exposure and HLA in healthy donors. Of note for this clone: What it binds is not known.

60 Vbeta and 13 Jbeta primers were used in PCR. Assay used: immunoSEQ multiplex PCR; TCRdb lists only in-frame clones, some missing. Here the sample spans approximately 150,000 clones, around three quarters being singletons. CDR1 is MNHEY, CDR2 SMNVEV, per germline (reference sequence). This CDR3 is built from 14 residues. The V end was cut by 6 bases, the J end by 4 bases, with 15 bases between. The study, taken as a whole, reports: An Asian-associated ancestry cluster reportedly showed fewer N-insertions than the approximately 660-donor mean in a later analysis. Later analysis identified about 15,000 TCR beta sequences associated with HLA alleles, using a false discovery rate threshold of 0.05. Some V segments, including TRBV6-2 and TRBV6-3, were excluded as indistinguishable. Previous analysis showed most TCR beta V segments were productive about 87% or about 30% of the time.

The V call is TRBV27, the J call TRBJ1-1; tentatively, D is TRBD1 (5 bases). The receptor's source is a man aged 40-55 years in good health and CMV-seronegative. Sequencing used PBMCs. The chain's CDR3 is CASRGGWGGTEAFF. CDR3 coding DNA: TGTGCCAGCAGGGGAGGGTGGGGGGGCACTGAAGCTTTCTTT.